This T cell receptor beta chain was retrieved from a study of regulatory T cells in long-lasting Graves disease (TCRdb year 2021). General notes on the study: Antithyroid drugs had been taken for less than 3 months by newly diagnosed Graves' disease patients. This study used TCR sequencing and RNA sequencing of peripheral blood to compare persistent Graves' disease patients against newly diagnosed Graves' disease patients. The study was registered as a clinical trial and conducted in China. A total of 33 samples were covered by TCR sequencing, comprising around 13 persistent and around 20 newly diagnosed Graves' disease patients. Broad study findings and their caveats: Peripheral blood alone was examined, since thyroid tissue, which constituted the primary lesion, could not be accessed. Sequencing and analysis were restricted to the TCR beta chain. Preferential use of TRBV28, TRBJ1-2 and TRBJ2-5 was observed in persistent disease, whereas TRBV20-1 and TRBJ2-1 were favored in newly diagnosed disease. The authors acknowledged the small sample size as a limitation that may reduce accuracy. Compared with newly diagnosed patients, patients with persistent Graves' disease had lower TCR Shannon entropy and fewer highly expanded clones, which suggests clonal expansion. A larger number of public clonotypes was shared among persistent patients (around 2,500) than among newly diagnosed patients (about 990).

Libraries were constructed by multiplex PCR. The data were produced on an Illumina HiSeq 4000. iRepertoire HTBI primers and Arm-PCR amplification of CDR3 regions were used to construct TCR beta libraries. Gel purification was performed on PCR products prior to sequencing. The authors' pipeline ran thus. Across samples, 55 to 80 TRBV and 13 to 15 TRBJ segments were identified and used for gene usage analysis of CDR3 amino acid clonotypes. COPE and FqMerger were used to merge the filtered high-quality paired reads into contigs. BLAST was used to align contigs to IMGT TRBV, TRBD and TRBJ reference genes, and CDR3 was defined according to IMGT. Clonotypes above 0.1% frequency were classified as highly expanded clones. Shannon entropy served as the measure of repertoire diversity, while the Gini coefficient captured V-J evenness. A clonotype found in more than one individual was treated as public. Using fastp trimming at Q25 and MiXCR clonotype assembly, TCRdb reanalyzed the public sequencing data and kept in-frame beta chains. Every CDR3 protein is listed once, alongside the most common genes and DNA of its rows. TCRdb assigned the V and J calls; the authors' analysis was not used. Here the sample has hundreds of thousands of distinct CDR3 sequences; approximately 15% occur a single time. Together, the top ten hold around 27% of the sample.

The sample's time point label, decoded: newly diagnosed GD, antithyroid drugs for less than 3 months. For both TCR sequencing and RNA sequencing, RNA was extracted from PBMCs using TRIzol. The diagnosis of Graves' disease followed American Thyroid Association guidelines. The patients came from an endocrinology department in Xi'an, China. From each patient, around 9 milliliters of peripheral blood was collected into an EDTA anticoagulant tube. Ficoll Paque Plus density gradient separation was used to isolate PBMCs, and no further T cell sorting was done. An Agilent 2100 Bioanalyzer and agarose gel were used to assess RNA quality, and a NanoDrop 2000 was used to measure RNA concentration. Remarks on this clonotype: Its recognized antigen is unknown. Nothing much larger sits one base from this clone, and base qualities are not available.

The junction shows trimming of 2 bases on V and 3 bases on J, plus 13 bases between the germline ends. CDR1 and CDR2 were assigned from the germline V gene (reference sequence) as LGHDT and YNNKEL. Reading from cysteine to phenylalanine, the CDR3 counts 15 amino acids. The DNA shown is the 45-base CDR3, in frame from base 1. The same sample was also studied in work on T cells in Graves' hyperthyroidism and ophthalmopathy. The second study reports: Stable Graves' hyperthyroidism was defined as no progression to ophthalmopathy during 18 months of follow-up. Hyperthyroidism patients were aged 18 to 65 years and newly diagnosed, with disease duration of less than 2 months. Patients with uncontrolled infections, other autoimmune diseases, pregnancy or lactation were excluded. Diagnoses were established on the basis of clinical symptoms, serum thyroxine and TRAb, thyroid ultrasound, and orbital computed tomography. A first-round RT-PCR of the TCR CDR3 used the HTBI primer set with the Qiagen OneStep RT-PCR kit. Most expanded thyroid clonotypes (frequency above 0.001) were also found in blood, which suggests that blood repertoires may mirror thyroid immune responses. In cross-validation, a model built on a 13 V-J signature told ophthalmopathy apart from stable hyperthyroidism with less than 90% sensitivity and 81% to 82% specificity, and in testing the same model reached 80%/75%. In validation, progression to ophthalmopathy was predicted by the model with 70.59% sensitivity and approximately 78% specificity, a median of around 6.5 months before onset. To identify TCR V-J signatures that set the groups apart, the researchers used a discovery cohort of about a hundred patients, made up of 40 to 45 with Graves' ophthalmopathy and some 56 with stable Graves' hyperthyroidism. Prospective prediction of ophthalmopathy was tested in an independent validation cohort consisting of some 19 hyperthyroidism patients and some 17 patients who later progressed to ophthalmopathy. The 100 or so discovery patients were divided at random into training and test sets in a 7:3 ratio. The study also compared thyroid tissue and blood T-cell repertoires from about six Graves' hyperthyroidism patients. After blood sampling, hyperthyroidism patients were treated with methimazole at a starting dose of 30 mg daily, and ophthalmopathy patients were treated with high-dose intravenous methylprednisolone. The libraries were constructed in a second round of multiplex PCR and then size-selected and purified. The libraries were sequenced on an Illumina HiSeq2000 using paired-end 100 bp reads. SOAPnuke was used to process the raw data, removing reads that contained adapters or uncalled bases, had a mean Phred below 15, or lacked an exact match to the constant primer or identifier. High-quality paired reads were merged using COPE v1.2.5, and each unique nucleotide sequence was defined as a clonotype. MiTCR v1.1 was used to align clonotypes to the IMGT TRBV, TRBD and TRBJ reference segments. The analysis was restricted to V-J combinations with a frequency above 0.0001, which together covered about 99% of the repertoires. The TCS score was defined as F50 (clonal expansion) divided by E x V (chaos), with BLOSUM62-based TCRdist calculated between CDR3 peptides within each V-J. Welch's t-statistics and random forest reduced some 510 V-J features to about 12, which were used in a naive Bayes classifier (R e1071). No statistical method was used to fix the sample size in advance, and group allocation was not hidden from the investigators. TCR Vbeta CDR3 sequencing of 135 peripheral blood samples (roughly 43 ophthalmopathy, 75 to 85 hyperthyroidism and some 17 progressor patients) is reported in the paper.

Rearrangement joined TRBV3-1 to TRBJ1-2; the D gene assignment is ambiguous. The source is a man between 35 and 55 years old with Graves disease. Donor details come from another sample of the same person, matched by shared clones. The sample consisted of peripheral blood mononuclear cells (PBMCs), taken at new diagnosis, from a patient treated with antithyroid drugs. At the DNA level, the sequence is TGTGCCAGCAGCCAAAATTCTGGGGAAGACTATGGCTACACCTTC. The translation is CASSQNSGEDYGYTF. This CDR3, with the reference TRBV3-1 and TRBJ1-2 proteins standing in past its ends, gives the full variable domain DTAVSQTPKYLVTQMGNDKSIKCEQNLGHDTMYWYKQDSKKFLKIMFSYNNKELIINETVPNRFSPKSPDKAHLNLHINSLELGDSAVYFCASSQNSGEDYGYTFGSGTRLTVV.